Listed here are 30 T cell receptor beta chains from one sample, sequenced in a study of blood T cells in healthy people across ages. Alongside a J-beta primer mix, a sample-barcoded 5' primer served in a second PCR lasting about 7 to 11 cycles. TCRdb recomputed calls from the 5' RACE reads with MiXCR, one row per CDR3 protein. The sample holds some 880,000 distinct CDR3 sequences, roughly 35% seen once. Material: blood. All receptors derive from a man aged 18 to 30 in good health.

This clonotype was recorded at least ten times. The chain couples TRBV7-2 to TRBJ1-2; D is unresolved. The CDR3 loop spans 11 amino acids. The V gene's germline CDR1 is SGHTA and CDR2 FQGNSA. V lost 6 bases and J 3 bases, leaving 5 bases between the germline ends. The CDR3 spells CASSLDYGYTF. The CDR3 nucleotides read TGTGCCAGCAGTTTGGACTATGGCTACACCTTC.

The chain carries TRBV4-3 and TRBJ2-1; possible D gene TRBD2, 6 bases. CDR1 and CDR2 (germline): LGHNA, YSLEER. Trimming shortened V by 1 base and J by 7 bases, and 8 bases separated the two germline ends. This CDR3 is 13 amino acids long. CDR3 region: CASSQGGENEQFF. The DNA for the CDR3 is TGCGCCAGCAGCCAAGGGGGGGAGAATGAGCAGTTCTTC.

The V and J genes are TRBV6-2 or TRBV6-3 and TRBJ2-7; D tentatively fits TRBD1 or TRBD2 (5 bases each). The germline gives CDR1 MNHEY, CDR2 SVGEGT. V lost 5 bases and J 6 bases, leaving 17 bases between the germline ends. The CDR3 length is 14 residues. Written as DNA, the CDR3 is TGTGCCAGCAGTCAGATGGGGACGGGGACCGAGCAGTACTTC. Its protein product is CASSQMGTGTEQYF.

This rearrangement joins TRBV12-3 or TRBV12-4 to TRBJ2-7; a possible D gene is TRBD2 (6 bases). The CDR3 loop spans 15 amino acids. Trimming took off 3 bases at V and 3 bases at J, with 15 bases between the two ends. The CDR3 DNA reads as TGTGCCAGCAGTTTTAAAGCAGGGAGGAACTACGAGCAGTACTTC. Its protein product is CASSFKAGRNYEQYF.

In its sample, this clonotype was seen a few times. The genes are TRBV20-1 and TRBJ2-1; tentative D call: TRBD1 (5 bases). V lost 1 base and J lost 1, with 11 bases in between. The CDR3 runs to 15 residues. Germline CDR1 and CDR2: DFQATT and SNEGSKA (reference sequence). The CDR3 DNA is TGCAGTGCTAGAGCTACTCAGGGATCCTACAATGAGCAGTTCTTC. It encodes CSARATQGSYNEQFF.

The chain is built from TRBV12-3 or TRBV12-4 and TRBJ2-1; 7 nucleotides align to TRBD1. CDR3 length equals 15 residues. With V trimmed by 8 bases and J by 1 base, 8 bases remained unmatched. The CDR3 protein is CASGKDRASYNEQFF. CDR3 DNA sequence: TGTGCCAGCGGCAAAGACAGGGCGTCCTACAATGAGCAGTTCTTC.

This clonotype was detected only a few times. This chain uses TRBV12-3 or TRBV12-4 with TRBJ2-5; 9 bases align to TRBD2. J was trimmed by 11 bases and V by 7 bases; bases with no gene match: 17. The CDR3 contains 15 residues. Here the CDR3 reads CASKNSGGLDNEQYF. The CDR3 nucleotides read TGTGCCAGCAAAAATAGCGGGGGCCTTGACAATGAGCAGTACTTC.

This clonotype occurred a few times. The chain carries TRBV7-8 and TRBJ2-1; TRBD2 matches 7 bases. With the DNA end fitting TRBJ2-7 better, the J assignment may be wrong. CDR1 is SGHVS, CDR2 FQNEAQ, per germline. The CDR3 runs 13 residues. CDR3: CASGGDSYNEQYF. DNA of the CDR3: TGTGCCAGCGGGGGGGACTCCTACAATGAGCAGTACTTC.

The sample holds a few counts of this clonotype. This chain connects TRBV20-1 to TRBJ1-3; possible D gene TRBD1, 5 bases. CDR1 and CDR2 from the germline V gene are DFQATT and SNEGSKA (reference sequence). Trimming cost V 2 bases and J 1 base, with 12 bases left between them. The CDR3 has 15 amino acids. CDR3 region: CSARRTDRSGNTIYF. The CDR3 bases are TGCAGTGCTAGAAGGACCGACAGATCTGGAAACACCATATATTTT.

Comment on this clonotype: A much more abundant neighbour one base away suggests this may be a read error. J is TRBJ2-7 and V is TRBV12-3 or TRBV12-4, with TRBD1 identical over 7 bases. The CDR3 sequence is 14 residues long. V lost 5 bases and J lost 2; bases outside the gene matches: 6. This CDR3 reads CASSVWGQTYEQYF. DNA for the CDR3: TGTGCCAGCAGTGTATGGGGACAGACCTACGAGCAGTACTTC.

This clonotype was seen only a few times. The rearrangement joins TRBV7-2 to TRBJ2-3, with TRBD2 matching 10 bases. Germline V lookup: CDR1 SGHTA, CDR2 FQGNSA. The CDR3 loop spans 13 amino acids. The J segment lost 5 bases and the V segment lost 7 bases, leaving 3 bases of the junction unmatched. The CDR3 spells CASTRLAGDTQYF. In DNA form, the CDR3 reads TGTGCCAGCACAAGACTAGCGGGAGATACGCAGTATTTT.

There are a few counts of this clonotype. The chain combines TRBV4-2 with TRBJ2-3; maybe TRBD2 (5 bases). Trimming took off 2 bases at V and 5 bases at J, with 14 bases between the two ends. The CDR3 covers 15 residues. Germline lookup yields CDR1 LGHNA and CDR2 YNFKEQ. The CDR3 sequence is CASSQIQGRVDTQYF. As DNA, the CDR3 is TGTGCCAGCAGCCAAATACAAGGGCGGGTAGATACGCAGTATTTT.

A remark on this clonotype: It may be a read error: a sequence one base away is much more abundant. The V and J genes are TRBV4-3 and TRBJ2-1; 8 nucleotides match TRBD1. Germline lookup yields CDR1 LGHNA and CDR2 YSLEER. The length of the CDR3 is 19 residues. Trimming at V came to 3 bases and at J to 1 base, leaving 14 bases not matched to a gene. This CDR3 reads CASSQDWGQDSLSYNEQFF. In DNA, the CDR3 is TGCGCCAGCAGCCAGGACTGGGGACAGGATAGTTTGTCCTACAATGAGCAGTTCTTC.

This clonotype was found many times. The rearrangement joins TRBV27 to TRBJ2-7; D may be TRBD1 or TRBD2 (5 bases each). Germline V gene sequence: CDR1 MNHEY, CDR2 SMNVEV (reference sequence). V was pared by 8 bases and J by 0 bases, with 20 bases between. The CDR3 runs to 16 residues. Written as DNA, the CDR3 is TGTGCCAGCGGTGGGGGAAGGGGTATTCTCTCCTACGAGCAGTACTTC. The encoded protein is CASGGGRGILSYEQYF.

This clonotype was picked up one time. This clone may be a read error of a much larger clone one base away. The chain links TRBV20-1 to TRBJ2-1; D is undetermined. This CDR3 spans 14 amino acids. The germline V and J ends were trimmed by 5 bases and 13 bases, with 24 bases remaining between them. CDR1 DFQATT and CDR2 SNEGSKA come from the germline V gene (reference sequence). CDR3 amino acids: CSASPSVAEETQFF. CDR3 coding DNA: TGCAGTGCTTCCCCATCCGTGGCAGAAGAGACCCAGTTCTTC.

V usage is TRBV25-1 and J usage is TRBJ1-2; no reliable D call. V was shortened by 4 bases and J by 5 bases, with 11 bases between the two germline ends. This CDR3 is 13 amino acids long. Germline V gene lookup returns CDR1 MGHDK and CDR2 SYGVNS. CDR3 region: CASSGKTRYGYTF. Written as DNA, the CDR3 is TGTGCCAGCAGTGGAAAAACAAGATATGGCTACACCTTC.

V is TRBV6-5 and J is TRBJ2-7, with D tentatively TRBD2 (5 bases). Looked up from germline, CDR1 is MNHEY and CDR2 is SVGAGI. The CDR3 is 16 amino acids. V was shortened by 0 bases and J by 3 bases, with 15 bases between the two germline ends. CDR3 residues: CASSYSTVGRGYEQYF. The CDR3 coding sequence is TGTGCCAGCAGTTACTCGACCGTAGGACGGGGCTACGAGCAGTACTTC.

The rearrangement joins TRBV4-2 to TRBJ2-5, with TRBD1 matching 7 bases. This CDR3 is built from 15 residues. The germline gives CDR1 LGHNA, CDR2 YNFKEQ. V was clipped by 4 bases and J by 2 bases; unmatched bases: 7. The CDR3 bases are TGTGCCAGCAGCCCCACGACAGGGCAGCAAGAGACCCAGTACTTC. Its protein product is CASSPTTGQQETQYF.

The rearrangement uses TRBV12-3 or TRBV12-4 and TRBJ1-2; D possibly corresponds to TRBD1 (5 bases). The CDR3 is 14 residues long. Trimming shortened V by 7 bases and J by 6 bases, and 18 bases separated the two germline ends. The CDR3 DNA reads as TGTGCCAGCACCCAGCTGGGGCAGGACGATGGCTACACCTTC. Encoded protein: CASTQLGQDDGYTF.

This clonotype was seen at least ten times. The V gene is TRBV12-3 or TRBV12-4, the J gene TRBJ2-3; D might be TRBD2 (6 bases). The CDR3 is made up of 12 amino acids. V shed 6 bases and J shed 6 bases, with 10 bases lying between them. The chain's CDR3 is CASRRDLDTQYF. CDR3 DNA sequence: TGTGCCAGCAGAAGGGACTTGGATACGCAGTATTTT.

The CDR3 sequence is CASSPTGGPDRALYTQYF. The CDR3 bases are TGTGCCAGCTCACCTACCGGGGGACCAGACAGGGCCCTGTATACGCAGTATTTT. The chain has TRBV18 and TRBJ2-3; a weak D match, TRBD1 (7 bases). The CDR3 sequence is 18 residues long. V was trimmed by 3 bases and J by 7 bases, leaving 26 bases between them. CDR1 is KGHSH and CDR2 is LQKENI in the germline V gene. Using reference TRBV18 and TRBJ2-3 for the parts outside the CDR3, the full variable domain is NAGVMQNPRHLVRRRGQEARLRCSPMKGHSHVYWYRQLPEEGLKFMVYLQKENIIDESGMPKERFSAEFPKEGPSILRIQQVVRGDSAAYFCASSPTGGPDRALYTQYFGPGTRLTVL.

This clonotype was seen at least ten times. The genes are TRBV30 and TRBJ2-3, with 7 bases fitting TRBD2. The CDR3 is 16 residues long. Unmatched junction bases numbered 15, after V lost 0 bases and J lost 9 bases. Germline V gene lookup returns CDR1 GTSNPN and CDR2 SVGIG (reference sequence). CDR3 loop: CAWSVPLAGDVYTQYF. The CDR3 DNA reads as TGTGCCTGGAGTGTACCCCTTGCGGGGGACGTTTACACGCAGTATTTT.

The chain couples TRBV5-4 to TRBJ2-1; no clear D. The V gene lost 0 bases and the J gene lost 13 bases, with 8 bases spanning the gap. This CDR3 contains 11 residues. Germline V lookup: CDR1 SGHNT, CDR2 YYREEE (reference sequence). The CDR3 nucleotides read TGTGCCAGCAGCTTGGAAGAGACCCAGTTCTTC. Translating it yields CASSLEETQFF.

This clonotype was observed a few times. The V call is TRBV7-2, the J call TRBJ1-2, with D unclear. V was trimmed by 2 bases and J by 8 bases, leaving 12 bases between them. The CDR3 length is 13 residues. From germline, CDR1 is SGHTA and CDR2 FQGNSA. The CDR3 sequence is CASSLPSGLGYTF. CDR3 in DNA: TGTGCCAGCAGCTTACCCAGTGGGTTAGGCTACACCTTC.

In this sample, this clonotype turned up many times. The V and J genes are TRBV12-3 or TRBV12-4 and TRBJ2-3, with TRBD2 matching over 11 bases. The V and J ends lost 5 bases and 2 bases, in that order; junction bases with no gene match: 3. This CDR3 has 15 amino acids. The CDR3 sequence: CASSRTSGFTDTQYF. For the CDR3, the DNA is TGTGCCAGCAGTCGGACTAGCGGGTTCACAGATACGCAGTATTTT.

This chain connects TRBV5-5 to TRBJ2-7; perhaps D is TRBD1 or TRBD2 (5 bases each). Trimming removed 4 bases from V and 2 bases from J, with 16 bases in between. The CDR3 consists of 15 residues. Germline assignment: CDR1 SGHKS and CDR2 YYEKEE (reference sequence). In nucleotides, the CDR3 is TGTGCCAGCAGCCAAGACCGGGACGGTCCCTACGAGCAGTACTTC. It specifies CASSQDRDGPYEQYF.

This clonotype has ten or more counts. V gene TRBV20-1 combines with J gene TRBJ2-5, with D perhaps given as TRBD1 or TRBD2 (5 bases each). The CDR3 contains 14 residues. Per the germline V gene, CDR1 is DFQATT and CDR2 is SNEGSKA (reference sequence). The ends were cut back, 3 bases at V and 5 bases at J, with 16 bases in the middle. The chain's CDR3 is CSARGRRRAETQYF. Written as DNA, the CDR3 is TGCAGTGCTAGGGGACGTCGCAGGGCGGAGACCCAGTACTTC.

The V call is TRBV20-1, the J call TRBJ2-3; a possible D gene is TRBD2 (5 bases). The germline gives CDR1 DFQATT, CDR2 SNEGSKA (reference sequence). This CDR3 contains 12 residues. V was pared by 6 bases and J by 4 bases, with 11 bases between. The CDR3 is CSAAGSADTQYF. CDR3 nucleotides: TGCAGTGCCGCTGGTAGCGCAGATACGCAGTATTTT.

A few counts support this clonotype. The chain employs TRBV7-9 and TRBJ2-5; D ambiguous. This CDR3 contains 13 residues. Germline V CDR1 and CDR2: SEHNR, FQNEAQ (reference sequence). The ends were cut back, 10 bases at V and 1 base at J, with 13 bases in the middle. The CDR3, as DNA: TGTGCCACCCAAAGACACCTCCAAGAGACCCAGTACTTC. Protein product: CATQRHLQETQYF.

In the case of this clonotype: Possible read error: a much larger clone is one base away. The genes are TRBV9 and TRBJ2-5; tentatively, D is TRBD1 (5 bases). The V end lost 2 bases, the J end lost 2 bases, and 16 bases lay between the germline ends. Germline V gene data show CDR1 as SGDLS and CDR2 as YYNGEE. This CDR3 region has 16 residues. CDR3 in amino acids: CASSVGAVSPQETQYF. Written as DNA, the CDR3 is TGTGCCAGCAGCGTTGGGGCAGTCTCCCCTCAAGAGACCCAGTACTTC.